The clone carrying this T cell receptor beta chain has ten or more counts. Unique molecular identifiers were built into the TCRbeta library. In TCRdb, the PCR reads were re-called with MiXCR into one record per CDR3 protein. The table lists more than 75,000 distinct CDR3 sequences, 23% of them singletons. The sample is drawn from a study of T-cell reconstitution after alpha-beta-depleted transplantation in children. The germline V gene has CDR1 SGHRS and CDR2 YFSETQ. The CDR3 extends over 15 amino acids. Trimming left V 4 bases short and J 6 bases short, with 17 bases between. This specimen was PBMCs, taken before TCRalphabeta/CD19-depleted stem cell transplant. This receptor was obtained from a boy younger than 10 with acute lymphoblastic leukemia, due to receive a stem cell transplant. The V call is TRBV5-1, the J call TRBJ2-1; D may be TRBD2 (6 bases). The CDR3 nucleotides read TGCGCCAGCAGCGGCAGCGGAGGGGCGGGCAATGAGCAGTTCTTC. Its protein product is CASSGSGGAGNEQFF.